The 18 T cell receptor beta chains presented below share a single source sample, sequenced in a study of shared clonotypes between healthy human individuals. TCRdb's table, derived via immunoSEQ multiplex PCR, lists solely in-frame clones and lacks some. Counted here are roughly 2 million clones, approximately 96% occurring once; the ten biggest clones make up about 0.13%. The sample was naive CD4+ T cells sorted from blood. Sample subset: CD45RA+ positively selected. These receptors were obtained from a man aged 18 to 30 in good health.

For this clone: Other DNA sequences in this sample translate to the same CDR3. This chain links TRBV20-1 with TRBJ1-1, with D possibly being TRBD1 (5 bases). Trimming shortened V by 3 bases and J by 4 bases, and 6 bases separated the two germline ends. The CDR3 runs to 11 residues. CDR1 DFQATT and CDR2 SNEGSKA come from the germline V gene (reference sequence). The CDR3 DNA is TGCAGTGCTAGTGGGGGCACTGAAGCTTTCTTT. This gives the protein CSASGGTEAFF.

The gene calls are TRBV6-6 and TRBJ1-5; D gene unclear. Germline-derived CDR1 and CDR2 are MNHNY and SVGAGI (reference sequence). The V and J ends lost 5 bases and 5 bases respectively, with 10 bases between them. The CDR3 contains 13 residues. The CDR3 sequence is CASSLGKDQPQHF. The CDR3 nucleotides are TGTGCCAGCAGTCTTGGGAAAGATCAGCCCCAGCATTTT.

This chain uses TRBV21-1 with TRBJ1-2; TRBD1, the table's D call, was not compared with the DNA. TRBV21-1 is classified as a pseudogene. There are 15 residues in the CDR3. The CDR3 loop reads CASSKAPGGYYGYTF. In DNA, the CDR3 is TGTGCCAGCAGCAAAGCGCCAGGGGGATACTATGGCTACACCTTC.

Of note for this clone: The same CDR3 can be traced to other DNA sequences in this sample. The V gene is TRBV18, the J gene TRBJ2-7; maybe TRBD1 (7 bases). Germline V gene data show CDR1 as KGHSH and CDR2 as LQKENI. The V end was cut by 4 bases, the J end by 3 bases, with 10 bases between. CDR3 length equals 13 residues. CDR3 nucleotide sequence: TGTGCCAGCTCACGCGGGACAGACTACGAGCAGTACTTC. It is translated as CASSRGTDYEQYF.

The rearrangement uses TRBV9 and TRBJ2-1, with D possibly being TRBD1 (6 bases). The CDR3 covers 14 residues. V was trimmed by 4 bases and J by 9 bases, leaving 17 bases between them. Germline CDR1 SGDLS, CDR2 YYNGEE. The CDR3 sequence is CASSTEPRGGEQFF. The DNA for the CDR3 is TGTGCCAGCAGCACCGAGCCAAGAGGGGGTGAGCAGTTCTTC.

V usage is TRBV19 and J usage is TRBJ2-2; possible D gene TRBD1, 6 bases. The V and J ends lost 4 bases and 2 bases respectively, with 17 bases between them. This CDR3 has 17 amino acids. Per the germline V gene, CDR1 is LNHDA and CDR2 is SQIVND (reference sequence). The chain's CDR3 is CASSTLFYRDNTGELFF. CDR3 nucleotides: TGTGCCAGTAGTACACTATTTTACAGGGATAACACCGGGGAGCTGTTTTTT.

As regards this clone: Within the sample, other DNA sequences also encode this same CDR3. V gene TRBV6-6 combines with J gene TRBJ1-1; no clear D gene. V was clipped by 2 bases and J by 0 bases, with 4 bases between them. The CDR3 is made up of 13 amino acids. Germline V gene sequence: CDR1 MNHNY, CDR2 SVGAGI (reference sequence). CDR3 in amino acids: CASSYAVNTEAFF. The CDR3 region has the DNA TGTGCCAGCAGTTACGCAGTGAACACTGAAGCTTTCTTT.

In its sample, this clone was seen once. The J gene is TRBJ1-2, the V gene TRBV6-5; a weak D match, TRBD1 (6 bases). The CDR3 has 13 amino acids. Germline CDR1 is MNHEY and CDR2 is SVGAGI. The germline V and J ends were trimmed by 8 bases and 7 bases, with 17 bases remaining between them. This CDR3 is CASSKNRAGGYTF. Here the CDR3 DNA reads TGTGCCAGCTCTAAGAACAGGGCTGGTGGCTACACCTTC.

J is TRBJ2-7 and V is TRBV28, with 7 positions matching TRBD1. V lost 6 bases and J lost 6; bases outside the gene matches: 14. The CDR3 consists of 15 residues. Germline V CDR1 and CDR2: MDHEN, SYDVKM. The CDR3 spells CASRPSLGGSGEQYF. The CDR3 region has the DNA TGTGCCAGCAGGCCCTCTTTAGGGGGCTCGGGCGAGCAGTACTTC.

This chain links TRBV6-6 with TRBJ2-7; TRBD1 matches at 10 bases. The ends lost 7 bases at V and 6 bases at J; junction bases unmatched: 3. Per the germline V gene, CDR1 is MNHNY and CDR2 is SVGAGI (reference sequence). This CDR3 contains 12 residues. CDR3 in DNA: TGTGCCAGCATCGGGACAGGGGCCGAGCAGTACTTC. Translated: CASIGTGAEQYF.

In this sample, this clone turned up once. The chain is built from TRBV5-4 and TRBJ2-7; D unresolved. The CDR3 runs to 15 residues. The ends were cut back, 0 bases at V and 4 bases at J, with 14 bases in the middle. Germline-derived CDR1 and CDR2 are SGHNT and YYREEE (reference sequence). CDR3 sequence reads: CASSLVGPSTYEQYF. CDR3 sequence (DNA): TGTGCCAGCAGCTTGGTTGGACCGTCAACATACGAGCAGTACTTC.

This clone was recorded once. The J gene is TRBJ1-3, the V gene TRBV5-1; D possibly corresponds to TRBD1 (5 bases). CDR1 SGHRS and CDR2 YFSETQ come from the germline V gene. Trimming left V 0 bases short and J 3 bases short, with 22 bases between. The CDR3 totals 19 residues. Here the CDR3 reads CASSLDLPATGPVGNTIYF. The CDR3 coding sequence is TGCGCCAGCAGCTTGGACCTCCCGGCTACAGGACCTGTTGGAAACACCATATATTTT.

The chain couples TRBV28 to TRBJ1-6; D possibly corresponds to TRBD1 (6 bases). The V gene lost 6 bases and the J gene lost 7 bases, with 13 bases spanning the gap. The CDR3 has 14 residues. CDR1 and CDR2 (germline): MDHEN, SYDVKM. CDR3 protein: CASRNPGGNSPLHF. The CDR3 bases are TGTGCCAGCAGAAACCCGGGGGGCAATTCACCCCTCCACTTT. The full variable domain, its missing parts supplied by reference TRBV28 and TRBJ1-6, is DVKVTQSSRYLVKRTGEKVFLECVQDMDHENMFWYRQDPGLGLRLIYFSYDVKMKEKGDIPEGYSVSREKKERFSLILESASTNQTSMYLCASRNPGGNSPLHFGNGTRLTVT.

This rearrangement joins TRBV18 to TRBJ1-3; the D is unclear. The V gene lost 3 bases and the J gene lost 4 bases, with 10 bases spanning the gap. CDR1 KGHSH and CDR2 LQKENI come from the germline V gene. The CDR3 is made up of 14 amino acids. CDR3 residues: CASSPVEVGNTIYF. The CDR3 DNA reads as TGTGCCAGCTCACCCGTGGAAGTCGGAAACACCATATATTTT.

CDR3 sequence: CASSLGQGVSQNTIYF. The CDR3 DNA sequence: TGCGCCAGCAGCTTAGGACAGGGAGTCTCGCAAAACACCATATATTTT. The V call is TRBV5-1, the J call TRBJ1-3, with 8 bases aligning to TRBD1. This CDR3 is built from 16 residues. Unmatched junction bases numbered 10, after V lost 2 bases and J lost 6 bases. The germline V gene encodes CDR1 SGHRS and CDR2 YFSETQ.

The chain joins TRBV28 to TRBJ1-1; D unresolved. The CDR3 sequence is 13 residues long. The germline V gene has CDR1 MDHEN and CDR2 SYDVKM. Trimming left V 3 bases short and J 0 bases short, with 5 bases between. The CDR3 nucleotides are TGTGCCAGCAGTTTTAACATGAACACTGAAGCTTTCTTT. Translating it yields CASSFNMNTEAFF.

J is TRBJ1-5 and V is TRBV4-1; unclear D gene. Trimming stripped 0 bases from V and 1 base from J, with 10 bases between. The CDR3 totals 16 residues. Germline loops: CDR1 MGHRA, CDR2 YSYEKL. The CDR3 sequence: CASSQEVSTSNQPQHF. The DNA for the CDR3 is TGCGCCAGCAGCCAAGAAGTAAGCACCAGCAATCAGCCCCAGCATTTT.

The V call is TRBV5-1, the J call TRBJ2-1, with D possibly being TRBD1 or TRBD2 (5 bases each). Germline assignment: CDR1 SGHRS and CDR2 YFSETQ. This CDR3 is built from 15 residues. Trimming removed 1 base from V and 8 bases from J, with 16 bases in between. The CDR3: CASSLTRGLLDEQFF. In DNA, the CDR3 is TGCGCCAGCAGCTTGACTAGGGGTTTACTGGATGAGCAGTTCTTC.